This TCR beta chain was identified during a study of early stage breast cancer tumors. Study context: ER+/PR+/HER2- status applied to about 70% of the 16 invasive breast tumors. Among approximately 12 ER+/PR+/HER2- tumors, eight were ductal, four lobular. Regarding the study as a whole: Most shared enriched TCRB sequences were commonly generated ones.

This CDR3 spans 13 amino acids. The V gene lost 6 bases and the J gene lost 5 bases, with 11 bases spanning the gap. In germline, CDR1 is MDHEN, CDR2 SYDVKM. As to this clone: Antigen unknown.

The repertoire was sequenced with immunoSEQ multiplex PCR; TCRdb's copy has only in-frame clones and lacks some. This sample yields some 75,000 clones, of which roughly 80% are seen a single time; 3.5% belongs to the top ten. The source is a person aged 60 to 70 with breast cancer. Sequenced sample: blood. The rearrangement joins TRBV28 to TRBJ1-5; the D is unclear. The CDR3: CASREPPDQPQHF. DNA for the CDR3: TGTGCCAGCAGAGAACCCCCGGATCAGCCCCAGCATTTT.